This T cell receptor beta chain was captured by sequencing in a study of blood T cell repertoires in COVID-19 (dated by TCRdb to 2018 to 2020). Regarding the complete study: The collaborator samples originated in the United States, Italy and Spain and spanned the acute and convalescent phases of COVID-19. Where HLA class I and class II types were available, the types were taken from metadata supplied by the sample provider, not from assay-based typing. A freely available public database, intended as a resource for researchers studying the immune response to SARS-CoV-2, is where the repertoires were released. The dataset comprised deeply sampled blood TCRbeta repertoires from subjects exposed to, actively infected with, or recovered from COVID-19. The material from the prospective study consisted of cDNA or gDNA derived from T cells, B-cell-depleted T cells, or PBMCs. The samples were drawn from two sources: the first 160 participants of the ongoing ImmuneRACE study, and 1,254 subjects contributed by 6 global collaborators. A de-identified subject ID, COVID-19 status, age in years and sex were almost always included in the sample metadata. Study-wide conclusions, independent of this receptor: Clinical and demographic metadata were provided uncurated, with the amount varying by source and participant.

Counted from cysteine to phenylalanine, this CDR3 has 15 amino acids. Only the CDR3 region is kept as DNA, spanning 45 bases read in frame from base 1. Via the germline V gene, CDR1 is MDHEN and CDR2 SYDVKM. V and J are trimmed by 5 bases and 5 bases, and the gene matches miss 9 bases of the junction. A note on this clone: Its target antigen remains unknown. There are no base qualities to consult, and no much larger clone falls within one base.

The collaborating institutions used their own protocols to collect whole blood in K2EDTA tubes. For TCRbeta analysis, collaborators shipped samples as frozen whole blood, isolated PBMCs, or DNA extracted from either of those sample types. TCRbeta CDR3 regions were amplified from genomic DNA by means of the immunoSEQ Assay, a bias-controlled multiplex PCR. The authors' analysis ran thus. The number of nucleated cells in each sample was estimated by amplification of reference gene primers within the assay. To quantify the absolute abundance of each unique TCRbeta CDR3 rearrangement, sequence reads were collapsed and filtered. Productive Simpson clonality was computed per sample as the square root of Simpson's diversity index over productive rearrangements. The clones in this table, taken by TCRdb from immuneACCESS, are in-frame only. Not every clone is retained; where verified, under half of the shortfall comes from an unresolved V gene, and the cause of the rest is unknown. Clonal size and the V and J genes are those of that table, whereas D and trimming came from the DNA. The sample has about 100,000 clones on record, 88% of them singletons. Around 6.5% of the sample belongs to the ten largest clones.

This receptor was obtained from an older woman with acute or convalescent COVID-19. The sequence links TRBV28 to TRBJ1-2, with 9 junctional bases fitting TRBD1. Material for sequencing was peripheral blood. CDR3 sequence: CASSGTGQKSYGYTF. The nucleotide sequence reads TGTGCCAGCAGTGGGACAGGGCAAAAGTCTTATGGCTACACCTTC.